Following are 9 T cell receptor beta chains from one sample sequenced in a study of blood T cell repertoires in COVID-19. Produced via immunoSEQ multiplex PCR; TCRdb's table is partial and in-frame only. The sample has hundreds of thousands of clones, about 90% seen once; the top ten hold less than 3.5%. The sample consisted of peripheral blood. Every receptor here comes from a young woman who had recovered from COVID-19.

The V and J genes are TRBV11-3 and TRBJ2-1; 7 bases match TRBD2. The CDR3 consists of 14 residues. The germline gives CDR1 SGHNT, CDR2 YENEEA. Germline trimming cut 1 base from V and 16 bases from J; bases unmatched to any gene: 13. The CDR3 DNA follows: TGTGCCAGCAGCTTAGGGAGGAGCCGGGACTATCTTTTCTTC. Translated, it gives CASSLGRSRDYLFF.

The rearrangement uses TRBV4-3 and TRBJ1-2, with TRBD1 matching 9 bases. V shed 0 bases and J 7 bases; nucleotides not matched to a gene: 15. CDR3 length: 18 residues. Germline CDR1 and CDR2: LGHNA and YSLEER. CDR3 amino acids: CASSQEHRRTGATSGYTF. The DNA for the CDR3 is TGCGCCAGCAGCCAAGAACACCGTCGGACAGGGGCTACTAGTGGCTACACCTTC.

The chain uses TRBV4-2 and TRBJ2-2; TRBD1 agrees at 9 bases. CDR1 and CDR2 from the germline V gene are LGHNA and YNFKEQ. CDR3 size: 15 residues. Unmatched junction bases numbered 6, after V lost 5 bases and J lost 5 bases. The CDR3 DNA follows: TGTGCCAGCAGCTCCCCGGGACAGGGAACCGGGGAGCTGTTTTTT. Translating it yields CASSSPGQGTGELFF.

This clone was seen a single time. The V gene is TRBV7-2, the J gene TRBJ2-1, with D unresolved. CDR1 and CDR2 from the germline V gene are SGHTA and FQGNSA. V dropped 0 bases and J dropped 7 bases, with 13 bases sitting between them. The CDR3 loop spans 15 amino acids. The CDR3 DNA is TGTGCCAGCAGCTTAGCGTTCGGCCTACAGAATGAGCAGTTCTTC. It is translated as CASSLAFGLQNEQFF.

The rearrangement links TRBV18 to TRBJ2-5; TRBD2 aligns across 10 bases. V shed 4 bases and J 3 bases; nucleotides not matched to a gene: 2. The CDR3 consists of 14 residues. CDR1 is KGHSH, CDR2 LQKENI, per germline. In DNA, the CDR3 is TGTGCCAGCTCACGACTAGCGGGTGAAGAGACCCAGTACTTC. It codes for CASSRLAGEETQYF.

V and J are TRBV5-5 and TRBJ2-3; 10 bases map to TRBD2. This CDR3 is built from 15 residues. Trimming took 4 bases from V and 7 from J; bases not matched to a gene: 9. Per the germline V gene, CDR1 is SGHKS and CDR2 is YYEKEE (reference sequence). The CDR3 region has the DNA TGTGCCAGCAGCACTAGCGGGGTCAGTCGGAATACGCAGTATTTT. Its translation: CASSTSGVSRNTQYF.

The chain joins TRBV7-2 to TRBJ2-3; weak D call: TRBD2 (5 bases). CDR3 length: 15 residues. V was trimmed by 4 bases and J by 1 base, leaving 12 bases between them. CDR1 and CDR2 from the germline V gene are SGHTA and FQGNSA. The CDR3 spells CASSYSRARTDTQYF. As DNA, the CDR3 is TGTGCCAGCAGCTACTCGAGGGCGCGCACAGATACGCAGTATTTT. The full variable domain, rest sourced from reference TRBV7-2 and TRBJ2-3, is GAGVSQSPSNKVTEKGKDVELRCDPISGHTALYWYRQSLGQGLEFLIYFQGNSAPDKSGLPSDRFSAERTGGSVSTLTIQRTQQEDSAVYLCASSYSRARTDTQYFGPGTRLTVL.

This clone appeared once. J is TRBJ2-2 and V is TRBV5-4; a possible D gene is TRBD2 (6 bases). Trimming took off 4 bases at V and 2 bases at J, with 12 bases between the two ends. The CDR3 spans 15 residues. CDR1 and CDR2 (germline): SGHNT, YYREEE (reference sequence). The CDR3 loop reads CASSPGGTNTGELFF. The CDR3 DNA sequence: TGTGCCAGCAGCCCCGGCGGGACTAACACCGGGGAGCTGTTTTTT. The full variable domain, rest sourced from reference TRBV5-4 and TRBJ2-2, is ETGVTQSPTHLIKTRGQQVTLRCSSQSGHNTVSWYQQALGQGPQFIFQYYREEENGRGNFPPRFSGLQFPNYSSELNVNALELDDSALYLCASSPGGTNTGELFFGEGSRLTVL.

V gene TRBV7-2 combines with J gene TRBJ2-1; D gene ambiguous. V dropped 4 bases and J dropped 9 bases, with 13 bases sitting between them. Germline V gene sequence: CDR1 SGHTA, CDR2 FQGNSA. The CDR3 runs to 13 residues. Written as DNA, the CDR3 is TGTGCCAGCAGCTCCACCCCACGCGGTGAGCAGTTCTTC. Its translation: CASSSTPRGEQFF.